This T cell receptor beta chain came from a study of cytomegalovirus exposure and HLA in healthy donors. At the level of the study: A later analysis reported the roughly 120 validation repertoires used the same platform as the 550 to 800 first-cohort repertoires. Points from the study as a whole: In the 95 to 150 validation repertoires, a later analysis found that first-cohort TCR clusters tended to co-occur. High specificity and sensitivity for cytomegalovirus status were reported for the classifier. Cytomegalovirus association was assigned to approximately 160 TCR beta chains.

Note on this clone: As yet, its antigen is unknown.

Trimming removed 5 bases from V and 0 bases from J; junction bases left unmatched: 3. CDR3 length equals 14 residues. Germline V lookup: CDR1 SGHTA, CDR2 FQGNSA. Produced via immunoSEQ multiplex PCR; TCRdb's table is partial and in-frame only. Of 95,000 to 120,000 clones listed, about 85% are singletons. The sample comprised PBMCs. J is TRBJ2-5 and V is TRBV7-2; 7 bases line up with TRBD2. This TCR was sampled from a woman aged 18 to 35 in good health and CMV-seronegative. The CDR3 sequence is CASSRGGYQETQYF. The CDR3, as DNA: TGTGCCAGCAGCCGCGGGGGATACCAAGAGACCCAGTACTTC.